These 21 T cell receptor beta chains were sequenced from one sample in a study of shared clonotypes between healthy human individuals. Sequenced by immunoSEQ multiplex PCR; TCRdb stores in-frame clones only, minus some. This table holds roughly 2.2 million clones, approximately 93% found once. Sequenced: naive CD4+ T cells from PBMCs. Subset specified: CD45RA+ positively selected. Source of these receptors: a man between 18 and 35 years old in good health. Some clones in this sample may be carry-over from other donors' samples.

The CDR3 region has the DNA TGCGCCAGCAGCTTGGACGGGAGGCCCACCGGGGAGCTGTTTTTT. Translation: CASSLDGRPTGELFF. The V and J genes are TRBV5-1 and TRBJ2-2; TRBD2 aligns across 7 bases. Trimming cost V 0 bases and J 4 bases; bases outside gene matches: 3. The germline gives CDR1 SGHRS, CDR2 YFSETQ. This CDR3 is built from 15 residues.

Comments on this clone: This sample includes further DNA sequences coding for the same CDR3. V and J are TRBV5-4 and TRBJ2-3; D not resolved. Germline V gene lookup returns CDR1 SGHNT and CDR2 YYREEE (reference sequence). V lost 1 base to trimming and J lost 4 bases, with 4 bases between them. The CDR3 length is 12 residues. The CDR3 loop reads CASSLSSDTQYF. CDR3 DNA sequence: TGTGCCAGCAGCTTGAGCTCAGATACGCAGTATTTT.

This chain links TRBV6-6 with TRBJ1-5; D uncertain. CDR3 length: 15 residues. The V end was cut by 6 bases, the J end by 0 bases, with 12 bases between. Germline V gives CDR1 MNHNY, CDR2 SVGAGI (reference sequence). CDR3 sequence: CASRGFQFSNQPQHF. In nucleotides, the CDR3 is TGTGCCAGCAGGGGTTTTCAGTTTAGCAATCAGCCCCAGCATTTT.

The gene calls are TRBV2 and TRBJ2-3, with TRBD1 identical over 7 bases. The V gene's germline CDR1 is SNHLY and CDR2 FYNNEI. Germline trimming cut 7 bases from V and 0 bases from J; bases unmatched to any gene: 4. The CDR3 spans 14 residues. CDR3 in amino acids: CASMLDRSTDTQYF. In DNA, the CDR3 is TGTGCCAGCATGCTGGACAGGAGCACAGATACGCAGTATTTT.

The rearrangement joins TRBV2 to TRBJ2-7; D gene ambiguous. The CDR3 sequence is 11 residues long. Germline CDR1 SNHLY, CDR2 FYNNEI. Trimming left V 7 bases short and J 5 bases short, with 9 bases between. The CDR3 loop is CASTIRDEQYF. The CDR3, as DNA: TGTGCCAGCACTATCCGGGACGAGCAGTACTTC.

This chain uses TRBV7-3 with TRBJ2-1; 7 nucleotides align to TRBD2. CDR1 is SGHTA, CDR2 FQGTGA, per germline. This CDR3 spans 15 amino acids. The V gene end was trimmed by 5 bases and the J gene end by 2 bases; junction bases not matched to a gene: 6. CDR3 nucleotides: TGTGCCAGCAGCGAAGCGGGATTTGCCTACAATGAGCAGTTCTTC. This gives the protein CASSEAGFAYNEQFF. The variable domain in full, with the rest retrieved from reference TRBV7-3 and TRBJ2-1, is GAGVSQTPSNKVTEKGKYVELRCDPISGHTALYWYRQSLGQGPEFLIYFQGTGAADDSGLPNDRFFAVRPEGSVSTLKIQRTERGDSAVYLCASSEAGFAYNEQFFGPGTRLTVL.

The genes are TRBV6-1 and TRBJ1-5; D may be TRBD1 (5 bases). The CDR3 is made up of 15 amino acids. The V end was cut by 2 bases, the J end by 6 bases, with 14 bases between. Germline CDR1 MNHNS, CDR2 SASEGT. CDR3 bases: TGTGCCAGCAGTGAAAGGGGAGCGGTAGGTCAGCCCCAGCATTTT. Translated, it gives CASSERGAVGQPQHF.

The chain joins TRBV7-9 to TRBJ2-7; 9 bases agree with TRBD1. There are 14 residues in the CDR3. Germline V gene lookup returns CDR1 SEHNR and CDR2 FQNEAQ (reference sequence). Trimming cost V 3 bases and J 5 bases; bases outside gene matches: 5. CDR3 in DNA: TGTGCCAGCAGCTTGGGACAGGGTAGGGACGAGCAGTACTTC. This encodes CASSLGQGRDEQYF.

This chain links TRBV9 with TRBJ2-6; the D is unclear. The CDR3 extends over 17 amino acids. Germline V gene sequence: CDR1 SGDLS, CDR2 YYNGEE. The V end lost 1 base, the J end lost 0 bases, and 11 bases lay between the germline ends. The CDR3 nucleotides are TGTGCCAGCAGCGTAACCCCTCGGAACTCTGGGGCCAACGTCCTGACTTTC. This encodes CASSVTPRNSGANVLTF.

The rearrangement joins TRBV29-1 to TRBJ1-2; D is perhaps TRBD1 (5 bases). V lost 0 bases and J 8 bases, leaving 16 bases between the germline ends. Germline CDR1 is SQVTM and CDR2 is ANQGSEA. This CDR3 is 14 amino acids long. CDR3 sequence reads: CSVEDRRGGVGYTF. In DNA form, the CDR3 reads TGCAGCGTTGAAGATCGACGTGGAGGGGTCGGCTACACCTTC.

The chain has TRBV28 and TRBJ1-5; D gene unclear. This CDR3 has 15 residues. Germline V gives CDR1 MDHEN, CDR2 SYDVKM. Trimming left V 5 bases short and J 2 bases short, with 13 bases between. CDR3 protein: CASSPRTRGNQPQHF. CDR3 DNA sequence: TGTGCCAGCAGTCCCCGGACCCGAGGCAATCAGCCCCAGCATTTT.

The rearrangement links TRBV5-8 to TRBJ1-5; weak D call: TRBD1 (5 bases). V lost 4 bases and J 3 bases, leaving 14 bases between the germline ends. Per germline, CDR1 SGHTS and CDR2 YDEGEE. The CDR3 spans 15 residues. CDR3 sequence: CASSHLQESNQPQHF. The CDR3 nucleotides read TGTGCCAGCAGCCATCTACAGGAGTCCAATCAGCCCCAGCATTTT.

This sequence joins TRBV5-1 and TRBJ2-2; D not resolved. V lost 1 base and J lost 0, with 10 bases in between. The CDR3 totals 16 residues. Germline loops: CDR1 SGHRS, CDR2 YFSETQ. The CDR3 region is CASSLIWASNTGELFF. The DNA of the CDR3 is TGCGCCAGCAGCTTGATTTGGGCCTCGAACACCGGGGAGCTGTTTTTT.

This rearrangement joins TRBV9 to TRBJ2-5; the D gene could be TRBD1 or TRBD2 (5 bases each). V dropped 3 bases and J dropped 1 base, with 16 bases sitting between them. Germline values: CDR1 SGDLS, CDR2 YYNGEE. CDR3 length equals 16 residues. The CDR3 DNA reads as TGTGCCAGCAGCGCCGACTCGGGGCGGACCCAAGAGACCCAGTACTTC. Translating it yields CASSADSGRTQETQYF.

This chain links TRBV14 with TRBJ1-1; D possibly corresponds to TRBD1 (5 bases). Germline V gene lookup returns CDR1 SGHDN and CDR2 FVKESK. The germline V and J ends were trimmed by 2 bases and 3 bases, with 10 bases remaining between them. The CDR3 consists of 14 residues. CDR3 DNA sequence: TGTGCCAGCAGCCAACAGGGATGGGACACTGAAGCTTTCTTT. Protein sequence: CASSQQGWDTEAFF. The variable domain in full, with the rest retrieved from reference TRBV14 and TRBJ1-1, is EAGVTQFPSHSVIEKGQTVTLRCDPISGHDNLYWYRRVMGKEIKFLLHFVKESKQDESGMPNNRFLAERTGGTYSTLKVQPAELEDSGVYFCASSQQGWDTEAFFGQGTRLTVV.

The V and J genes are TRBV7-9 and TRBJ2-1, with 11 bases lining up with TRBD2. The V segment lost 1 base and the J segment 2 bases; nucleotides outside the gene matches: 4. The CDR3 is 17 residues long. CDR1 SEHNR and CDR2 FQNEAQ come from the germline V gene (reference sequence). The CDR3 loop reads CASSLEQTSGTYNEQFF. The DNA of the CDR3 is TGTGCCAGCAGCTTAGAGCAGACTAGCGGGACCTACAATGAGCAGTTCTTC.

The V call is TRBV18, the J call TRBJ2-3, with D maybe TRBD2 (5 bases). This CDR3 has 14 residues. The V end lost 8 bases, the J end lost 6 bases, and 18 bases lay between the germline ends. Germline CDR1 reads KGHSH; CDR2 reads LQKENI. CDR3 loop: CASHPGVVTDTQYF. CDR3 in DNA: TGTGCCAGCCACCCCGGGGTCGTGACGGATACGCAGTATTTT.

The chain combines TRBV9 with TRBJ1-6; weak D call: TRBD1 (5 bases). V dropped 5 bases and J dropped 8 bases, with 20 bases sitting between them. The CDR3 consists of 16 residues. Germline loops: CDR1 SGDLS, CDR2 YYNGEE. CDR3 sequence: CASSAGTPPEDSPLHF. CDR3 DNA sequence: TGTGCCAGCAGTGCTGGGACTCCCCCCGAGGATTCACCCCTCCACTTT.

This chain links TRBV25-1 with TRBJ2-3; 7 bases agree with TRBD1. V lost 0 bases, J lost 0 bases, and 6 bases stayed unmatched. The CDR3 consists of 17 residues. Germline values: CDR1 MGHDK, CDR2 SYGVNS. The CDR3 DNA reads TGTGCCAGCAGTGAATATAGGGACAGCCAAAGCACAGATACGCAGTATTTT. Its translation: CASSEYRDSQSTDTQYF.

The rearrangement links TRBV14 to TRBJ1-1, with D hard to call. Germline loops: CDR1 SGHDN, CDR2 FVKESK. Trimming took off 2 bases at V and 3 bases at J, with 7 bases between the two ends. The CDR3 runs to 13 residues. This CDR3 reads CASSQTRYTEAFF. The CDR3 nucleotides read TGTGCCAGCAGCCAAACCAGGTACACTGAAGCTTTCTTT.

CDR3 loop: CASSDSARADEQYF. In DNA, the CDR3 is TGTGCCAGCAGTGATTCCGCCCGGGCAGACGAGCAGTACTTC. The rearrangement links TRBV25-1 to TRBJ2-7, with unresolved D. Per the germline V gene, CDR1 is MGHDK and CDR2 is SYGVNS. The length of the CDR3 is 14 residues. V was shortened by 3 bases and J by 5 bases, with 14 bases between the two germline ends.